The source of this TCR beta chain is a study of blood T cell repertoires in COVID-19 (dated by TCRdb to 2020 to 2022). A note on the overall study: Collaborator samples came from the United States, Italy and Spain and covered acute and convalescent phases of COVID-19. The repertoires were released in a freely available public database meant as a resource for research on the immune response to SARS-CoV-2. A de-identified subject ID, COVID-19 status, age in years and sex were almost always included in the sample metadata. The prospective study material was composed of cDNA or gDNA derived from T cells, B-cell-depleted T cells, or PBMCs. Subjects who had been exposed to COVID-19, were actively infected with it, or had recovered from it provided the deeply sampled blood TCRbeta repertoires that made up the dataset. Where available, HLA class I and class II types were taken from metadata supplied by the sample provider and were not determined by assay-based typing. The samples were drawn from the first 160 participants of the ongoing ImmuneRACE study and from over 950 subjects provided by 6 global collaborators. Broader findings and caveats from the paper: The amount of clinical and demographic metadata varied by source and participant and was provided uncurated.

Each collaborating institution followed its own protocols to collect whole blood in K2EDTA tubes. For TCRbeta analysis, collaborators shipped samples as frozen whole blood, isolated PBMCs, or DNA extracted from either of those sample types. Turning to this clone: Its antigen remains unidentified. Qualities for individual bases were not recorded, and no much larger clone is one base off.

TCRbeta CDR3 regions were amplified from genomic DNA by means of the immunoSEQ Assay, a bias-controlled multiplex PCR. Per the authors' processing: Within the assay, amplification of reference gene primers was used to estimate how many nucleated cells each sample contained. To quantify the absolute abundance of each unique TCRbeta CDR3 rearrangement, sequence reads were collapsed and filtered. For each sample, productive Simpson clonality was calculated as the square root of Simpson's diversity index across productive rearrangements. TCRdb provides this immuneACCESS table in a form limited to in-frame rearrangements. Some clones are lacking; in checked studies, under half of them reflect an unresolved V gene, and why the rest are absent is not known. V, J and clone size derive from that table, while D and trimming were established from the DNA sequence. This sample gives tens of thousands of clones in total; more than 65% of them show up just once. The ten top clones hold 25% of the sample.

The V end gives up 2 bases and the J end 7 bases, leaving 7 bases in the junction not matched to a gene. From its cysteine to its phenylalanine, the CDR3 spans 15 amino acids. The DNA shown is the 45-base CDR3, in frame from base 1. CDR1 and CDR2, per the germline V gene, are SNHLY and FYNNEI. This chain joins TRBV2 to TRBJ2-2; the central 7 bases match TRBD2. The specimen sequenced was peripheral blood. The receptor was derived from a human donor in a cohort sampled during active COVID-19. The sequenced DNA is TGTGCCAGCAGTGAATCTGCCCGGGAGGTCGGGGAGCTGTTTTTT. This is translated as CASSESAREVGELFF.